These 6 T cell receptor beta chains originate from one sample sequenced in a study of shared clonotypes between healthy human individuals. Generated by immunoSEQ multiplex PCR, the TCRdb table keeps only in-frame clones and is missing some. The sample holds about 1.5 million clones; under 99% are singletons and the top ten take roughly 0.42%. The sample comprised naive CD4+ T cells sorted from blood. Subset reported: CD45RA+ positively selected. The receptors were gathered from a man aged 25-45 years in good health.

This rearrangement joins TRBV7-3 to TRBJ2-7; the match to TRBD2 covers 12 bases. Germline CDR1 and CDR2: SGHTA and FQGTGA. Losses at the gene ends were 8 bases for V and 5 bases for J; bases not matched to a gene: 10. The CDR3 totals 15 residues. The CDR3 loop reads CASPMPLAGGHEQYF. CDR3 in DNA: TGTGCCAGCCCCATGCCCCTAGCGGGAGGGCACGAGCAGTACTTC. Combining the CDR3 with reference TRBV7-3 and TRBJ2-7 gives the whole variable domain GAGVSQTPSNKVTEKGKYVELRCDPISGHTALYWYRQSLGQGPEFLIYFQGTGAADDSGLPNDRFFAVRPEGSVSTLKIQRTERGDSAVYLCASPMPLAGGHEQYFGPGTRLTVT.

About this clone itself: This CDR3 is also generated by other DNA sequences in the sample. V is TRBV10-2 and J is TRBJ1-5, with D uncertain. In germline, CDR1 is WSHSY, CDR2 SAAADI. V was cut by 2 bases and J by 2 bases, with 1 base left in between. This CDR3 is built from 12 residues. CDR3 amino acids: CASSEGNQPQHF. The DNA of the CDR3 is TGCGCCAGCAGTGAGGGCAATCAGCCCCAGCATTTT.

The chain is built from TRBV7-2 and TRBJ2-2; 9 bases align to TRBD2. This CDR3 has 15 amino acids. V gave up 5 bases and J gave up 5 bases; unmatched junction bases: 6. Germline lookup yields CDR1 SGHTA and CDR2 FQGNSA. CDR3 protein: CASSHSGSGTGELFF. The CDR3, as DNA: TGTGCCAGCAGCCATAGCGGGAGTGGGACCGGGGAGCTGTTTTTT.

The J gene is TRBJ2-5, the V gene TRBV7-7; possibly TRBD2 for D (6 bases). Germline values: CDR1 SSHAT, CDR2 FNYEAQ (reference sequence). CDR3 length equals 13 residues. The CDR3 sequence is CASSGIIGGTQYF. Written as DNA, the CDR3 is TGTGCAAGTTCGGGTATTATCGGGGGGACCCAGTACTTC. Full variable domain (missing parts from reference TRBV7-7 and TRBJ2-5): GAGVSQSPRYKVTKRGQDVTLRCDPISSHATLYWYQQALGQGPEFLTYFNYEAQPDKSGLPSDRFSAERPEGSISTLTIQRTEQRDSAMYRCASSGIIGGTQYFGPGTRLLVL.

The genes are TRBV28 and TRBJ1-5; 7 bases fit TRBD1. The length of the CDR3 is 16 residues. Germline CDR1 MDHEN, CDR2 SYDVKM. J gave up 3 bases and V 2 bases, and 7 bases lay outside the gene matches. CDR3 amino acids: CASSLGWDRINQPQHF. In nucleotides, the CDR3 is TGTGCCAGCAGTTTAGGTTGGGACAGAATCAATCAGCCCCAGCATTTT.

The genes are TRBV9 and TRBJ2-1; 12 bases are shared with TRBD2. V lost 0 bases and J lost 6; bases outside the gene matches: 4. Germline V lookup: CDR1 SGDLS, CDR2 YYNGEE. The CDR3 consists of 16 residues. CDR3 residues: CASSVGTSGTFNEQFF. CDR3 DNA sequence: TGTGCCAGCAGCGTAGGGACTAGCGGGACGTTCAATGAGCAGTTCTTC.